The 27 T cell receptor beta chains below all came from one sample that was sequenced in a study of graft-versus-host responses after intestinal transplantation (TCRdb year 2021). The library was made by the immunoSEQ multiplex PCR assay. Drawn from immuneACCESS, this table holds only the in-frame rearrangements with V and J called that TCRdb kept. Clones are partly lost; checked studies trace under half to an unresolved V gene and leave the rest unexplained. This sample holds 29,000 or so clones; approximately 90% were observed only once. The leading ten clones occupy roughly 11% of the sample. The material was PBMCs, obtained about 450 days after intestinal transplantation. The receptors stem from a human patient who received an intestinal transplant, so some T cells may come from the graft donor.

This sequence joins TRBV19 and TRBJ1-2, with TRBD1 matching 9 bases. Germline CDR1 and CDR2: LNHDA and SQIVND (reference sequence). Trimming cost V 1 base and J 3 bases; bases outside gene matches: 6. The CDR3 extends over 16 amino acids. The CDR3 sequence: CASSIGGTGSDYGYTF. The CDR3 bases are TGTGCCAGTAGTATAGGAGGGACAGGGTCGGACTATGGCTACACCTTC.

The chain has TRBV5-1 and TRBJ1-2; D perhaps matches TRBD1 (6 bases). The CDR3 contains 15 residues. V gave up 0 bases and J gave up 8 bases, with 17 bases separating them. CDR1 and CDR2 (germline): SGHRS, YFSETQ. The CDR3 sequence: CASSLAGTPSEGYTF. In DNA form, the CDR3 reads TGCGCCAGCAGCTTGGCCGGGACACCATCGGAGGGCTACACCTTC.

Here the CDR3 reads CASSPLMGSTDTQYF. In nucleotides, the CDR3 is TGTGCCAGCAGCCCCTTGATGGGGAGCACAGATACGCAGTATTTT. The chain combines TRBV6-5 with TRBJ2-3; D remains unclear. Trimming took off 6 bases at V and 0 bases at J, with 13 bases between the two ends. This CDR3 is built from 15 residues. Germline V gene data show CDR1 as MNHEY and CDR2 as SVGAGI.

The rearrangement joins TRBV5-6 to TRBJ2-1; no clear D. Germline V lookup: CDR1 SGHDT, CDR2 YYEEEE. The length of the CDR3 is 12 residues. V was clipped by 0 bases and J by 8 bases, with 6 bases between them. As DNA, the CDR3 is TGTGCCAGCAGCTTGGATGATGATGAGCAGTTCTTC. Its translation: CASSLDDDEQFF.

This clone came up once. J is TRBJ1-2 and V is TRBV9; 9 nucleotides line up with TRBD1. Per germline, CDR1 SGDLS and CDR2 YYNGEE. CDR3 size: 13 residues. V was pared by 2 bases and J by 5 bases, with 1 base of the junction left unmatched. The CDR3 loop reads CASSVDRGYGYTF. In DNA, the CDR3 is TGTGCCAGCAGCGTCGACAGGGGGTATGGCTACACCTTC.

The chain couples TRBV7-9 to TRBJ2-7; D perhaps matches TRBD2 (5 bases). The CDR3 extends over 12 amino acids. Germline V CDR1 and CDR2: SEHNR, FQNEAQ (reference sequence). V was pared by 7 bases and J by 4 bases, with 11 bases between. This chain's CDR3 is CASNGLTYEQYF. The CDR3, as DNA: TGTGCCAGCAACGGACTGACTTACGAGCAGTACTTC.

This clone was seen only a few times. At one boundary the junction diverges from the germline segment, which might be a read error. The chain employs TRBV7-9 and TRBJ1-1, with a weak D call TRBD1 (6 bases). Germline-derived CDR1 and CDR2 are SEHNR and FQNEAQ (reference sequence). The CDR3 covers 12 residues. The CDR3 sequence is CASSLAVGGPIF. CDR3 coding DNA: TGTGCCAGCAGCTTAGCTGTGGGGGGGCCGATCTTT.

The rearrangement uses TRBV30 and TRBJ2-2; TRBD2 matches 7 bases. V shed 4 bases and J 6 bases; nucleotides not matched to a gene: 5. Germline V gene sequence: CDR1 GTSNPN, CDR2 SVGIG (reference sequence). CDR3 size: 13 residues. This CDR3 is CAWTWAGAGELFF. The CDR3 DNA reads TGTGCCTGGACTTGGGCGGGGGCCGGGGAGCTGTTTTTT.

The genes are TRBV10-1 and TRBJ2-3; 8 positions agree with TRBD2. CDR1 and CDR2 (germline): WNHNN, SYGVQD (reference sequence). The CDR3 length is 14 residues. The trim removed 8 bases at V and 6 bases at J, leaving 10 bases unmatched. The CDR3 DNA follows: TGCGCCAGCGGGGAGGCACGCGGGAGGGATACGCAGTATTTT. Translated: CASGEARGRDTQYF.

The rearrangement links TRBV6-1 to TRBJ2-5, with a possible D match to TRBD2 (6 bases). Germline CDR1 MNHNS, CDR2 SASEGT. V gave up 6 bases and J gave up 5 bases, with 16 bases separating them. This CDR3 region has 14 residues. Written as DNA, the CDR3 is TGTGCCAGCAGGGCAGCGGGTTTCCAGGAGACCCAGTACTTC. Encoded protein: CASRAAGFQETQYF.

The chain carries TRBV28 and TRBJ2-2; D call uncertain. CDR3 length: 16 amino acids. Germline CDR1 and CDR2: MDHEN and SYDVKM. V was trimmed by 4 bases and J by 6 bases, leaving 18 bases between them. Here the CDR3 DNA reads TGTGCCAGCAGTTCCACCGCTCTACTGTACGCCGGGGAGCTGTTTTTT. Translated: CASSSTALLYAGELFF.

This clone was detected only once. This rearrangement joins TRBV15 to TRBJ2-7; 7 bases align to TRBD1. The length of the CDR3 is 13 residues. Germline CDR1 reads LNHNV; CDR2 reads YYDKDF (reference sequence). The junction had 6 bases not matched to a gene; V was cut back by 5 bases and J by 5 bases. The CDR3 spells CATSYRGTDEQYF. The CDR3 coding sequence is TGTGCCACCAGCTACAGGGGAACGGACGAGCAGTACTTC.

V and J are TRBV19 and TRBJ2-1; TRBD2 aligns across 9 bases. V lost 7 bases, J lost 9 bases, and 7 bases stayed unmatched. CDR3 length: 13 residues. Germline-derived CDR1 and CDR2 are LNHDA and SQIVND (reference sequence). This CDR3 reads CASTSGNRGEQFF. The CDR3 nucleotides are TGTGCCAGTACTAGCGGGAACCGGGGTGAGCAGTTCTTC.

V usage is TRBV14 and J usage is TRBJ1-5; no clear D gene. Trimming removed 7 bases from V and 0 bases from J, with 7 bases in between. In germline, CDR1 is SGHDN, CDR2 FVKESK. The length of the CDR3 is 13 residues. The CDR3 DNA reads TGTGCCAGCAACCCCTATAGCAATCAGCCCCAGCATTTT. Its protein product is CASNPYSNQPQHF. The complete variable domain, with remaining parts taken from reference TRBV14 and TRBJ1-5, reads EAGVTQFPSHSVIEKGQTVTLRCDPISGHDNLYWYRRVMGKEIKFLLHFVKESKQDESGMPNNRFLAERTGGTYSTLKVQPAELEDSGVYFCASNPYSNQPQHFGDGTRLSIL.

This rearrangement joins TRBV6-9 to TRBJ2-1; D is ambiguous. The CDR3 is 11 residues long. The V and J ends lost 8 bases and 6 bases respectively, with 8 bases between them. The germline CDR1 and CDR2 sequences are MNHGY and SVAAGI. CDR3 nucleotide sequence: TGTGCCAGCCGTCTCGGCAATGAGCAGTTCTTC. Translating gives CASRLGNEQFF.

This clone was detected once. The rearrangement joins TRBV13 to TRBJ2-1; 11 nucleotides match TRBD1. CDR1 is PRHDT and CDR2 is FYEKMQ in the germline V gene (reference sequence). Trimming at V came to 4 bases and at J to 10 bases, leaving 6 bases not matched to a gene. This CDR3 has 14 amino acids. The CDR3 spells CASSSDRGLGEQFF. In DNA form, the CDR3 reads TGTGCCAGCAGCTCGGACAGGGGGCTGGGAGAGCAGTTCTTC.

This chain connects TRBV6-1 to TRBJ2-5; D may be TRBD2 (7 bases). V lost 6 bases and J 2 bases, leaving 16 bases between the germline ends. The CDR3 consists of 15 residues. CDR1 and CDR2 (germline): MNHNS, SASEGT. CDR3 sequence: CASRPRRGTQETQYF. The CDR3 nucleotides read TGTGCCAGCAGGCCTCGGCGGGGGACACAAGAGACCCAGTACTTC.

CDR3 DNA: TGTGCCAGCAGCCGCTTGGGAGCGGGACAGAACACTGAAGCTTTCTTT. Translated: CASSRLGAGQNTEAFF. The rearrangement links TRBV9 to TRBJ1-1; possible D gene TRBD1, 6 bases. The CDR3 runs to 16 residues. The V gene's germline CDR1 is SGDLS and CDR2 YYNGEE. V shed 4 bases and J shed 1 base, with 17 bases lying between them.

V is TRBV21-1 and J is TRBJ2-2. TRBV21-1 is designated a pseudogene. This CDR3 has 18 amino acids. CDR3 residues: CASSKVTSFSLNTGELFF. DNA of the CDR3: TGTGCCAGCAGCAAAGTGACCTCCTTTTCCCTGAACACCGGGGAGCTGTTTTTT.

J is TRBJ2-5 and V is TRBV7-9, with 11 bases that match TRBD2. Germline CDR1 reads SEHNR; CDR2 reads FQNEAQ (reference sequence). The length of the CDR3 is 16 residues. V trimming: 5 bases; J trimming: 0 bases; junction bases outside the gene matches: 5. For the CDR3, the DNA is TGTGCCAGCAGCCGGTTACTAGCGGGGGACCAAGAGACCCAGTACTTC. This encodes CASSRLLAGDQETQYF.

CDR3: CASSSTDVNYEQYF. CDR3 nucleotides: TGTGCCAGCAGCTCGACTGATGTCAACTACGAGCAGTACTTC. The chain uses TRBV5-6 and TRBJ2-7, with unresolved D. Germline CDR1 is SGHDT and CDR2 is YYEEEE. CDR3 size: 14 residues. V lost 3 bases to trimming and J lost 3 bases, with 13 bases between them.

The rearrangement links TRBV2 to TRBJ1-5, with TRBD1 identical over 9 bases. The CDR3 extends over 15 amino acids. Trimming at V came to 4 bases and at J to 0 bases, leaving 1 base not matched to a gene. Germline V lookup: CDR1 SNHLY, CDR2 FYNNEI. CDR3 nucleotides: TGTGCCAGCAGTGTACAGGGGGCTAGCAATCAGCCCCAGCATTTT. Protein sequence: CASSVQGASNQPQHF.

There are a few counts of this clone. The chain couples TRBV6-6 to TRBJ2-3, with 8 bases lining up with TRBD2. Trimming took 2 bases from V and 4 from J; bases not matched to a gene: 2. CDR3 length equals 14 residues. Germline CDR1 and CDR2: MNHNY and SVGAGI (reference sequence). The CDR3 DNA reads TGTGCCAGCAGTTACACGGGGGGGCCAGATACGCAGTATTTT. Amino acid sequence: CASSYTGGPDTQYF.

V usage is TRBV4-1 and J usage is TRBJ2-1; D is uncertain. Germline CDR1 and CDR2: MGHRA and YSYEKL. The V end was cut by 0 bases, the J end by 9 bases, with 21 bases between. This CDR3 contains 17 residues. CDR3 residues: CASSQEVWASLASEQFF. In nucleotides, the CDR3 is TGCGCCAGCAGCCAAGAGGTTTGGGCTAGTCTCGCCAGTGAGCAGTTCTTC.

V is TRBV6-1 and J is TRBJ1-4, with 8 bases that match TRBD1. Per germline, CDR1 MNHNS and CDR2 SASEGT. Losses at the gene ends were 5 bases for V and 6 bases for J; bases not matched to a gene: 5. The CDR3 runs 14 residues. The CDR3 loop reads CASSPDREYEKLFF. CDR3 sequence (DNA): TGTGCCAGCAGTCCGGACAGGGAGTATGAAAAACTGTTTTTT.

The chain carries TRBV6-1 and TRBJ2-1; unclear D gene. CDR1 MNHNS and CDR2 SASEGT come from the germline V gene. V was shortened by 9 bases and J by 6 bases, with 15 bases between the two germline ends. This CDR3 has 13 residues. This CDR3 is CASSYGPGNEQFF. CDR3 DNA: TGTGCCAGTTCGTATGGACCAGGCAATGAGCAGTTCTTC.

The chain recombines TRBV9 with TRBJ1-5; D ambiguous. Germline V gene lookup returns CDR1 SGDLS and CDR2 YYNGEE. With 2 bases removed from V and 4 bases from J, the gap between germline ends came to 7 bases. This CDR3 is built from 13 residues. The CDR3 region is CASSVDGNQPQHF. DNA of the CDR3: TGTGCCAGCAGCGTTGACGGGAATCAGCCCCAGCATTTT.